The 3 T cell receptor beta chains presented below share a single source sample, sequenced in a study of regulatory T cells in long-lasting Graves disease. Time point defined: persistent/refractory GD, antithyroid drugs over 5 years with positive TRAb. After RNA was extracted from PBMCs, the TCR library was made from it. To make TCR beta libraries, researchers used iRepertoire HTBI primers and Arm-PCR of CDR3 regions. Each CDR3 protein is one row after TCRdb ran MiXCR on the multiplex PCR reads. The sample shows around 460,000 distinct CDR3 sequences, approximately 22% of them seen only once. This sample comprised peripheral blood mononuclear cells (PBMCs), obtained when the disease was refractory, from a patient treated with antithyroid drugs. These receptors were collected from a female donor with Graves disease.

The chain carries TRBV6-5 and TRBJ1-5, with unresolved D. Per germline, CDR1 MNHEY and CDR2 SVGAGI. V lost 2 bases and J 0 bases, leaving 8 bases between the germline ends. There are 15 residues in the CDR3. The CDR3 spells CASSYEHNSNQPQHF. CDR3 nucleotide sequence: TGTGCCAGCAGTTACGAACACAATAGCAATCAGCCCCAGCATTTT.

This clonotype turned up a few times. The gene calls are TRBV5-1 and TRBJ2-7, with 7 bases fitting TRBD1. The CDR3 extends over 15 amino acids. Germline CDR1 SGHRS, CDR2 YFSETQ. Trimming removed 3 bases from V and 0 bases from J; junction bases left unmatched: 6. CDR3 protein: CASSSTGQSSYEQYF. The CDR3 DNA sequence: TGCGCCAGCAGCTCGACAGGGCAGAGCTCCTACGAGCAGTACTTC.

This clonotype appeared a few times. This chain links TRBV7-9 with TRBJ2-1; 11 nucleotides agree with TRBD2. J lost 7 bases, V lost 5 bases, and 7 bases had no gene match. From germline, CDR1 is SEHNR and CDR2 FQNEAQ (reference sequence). The CDR3 totals 15 residues. CDR3 sequence reads: CASSAEGLAENEQFF. CDR3 coding DNA: TGTGCCAGCAGCGCAGAGGGACTAGCGGAAAATGAGCAGTTCTTC.